The 8 T cell receptor beta chains presented below share a single source sample, sequenced in a study of CD8 T cells in ankylosing spondylitis. TCRdb redid the calling of the 5' RACE reads with MiXCR, one entry per CDR3 protein. Among 250,000 to 400,000 distinct CDR3 sequences listed, about 9.9% were seen once. The specimen was blood, either unsorted or a sorted T cell fraction (not recorded which). All receptors derive from a female donor with ankylosing spondylitis or in good health (not recorded which).

This clonotype was recorded a few times. The chain employs TRBV7-9 and TRBJ1-6, with D possibly TRBD1 on 6 matching bases. Germline CDR1 SEHNR, CDR2 FQNEAQ (reference sequence). V was clipped by 1 base and J by 10 bases, with 14 bases between them. The CDR3 length is 15 residues. In DNA, the CDR3 is TGTGCCAGCAGCTTAGTATCGACAGGCGAATCACCCCTCCACTTT. Translating it yields CASSLVSTGESPLHF.

This clonotype was detected ten times or more. The chain links TRBV10-3 to TRBJ2-5; TRBD1 matches 10 bases. The germline gives CDR1 ENHRY, CDR2 SYGVKD. Germline trimming cut 8 bases from V and 5 bases from J; bases unmatched to any gene: 11. The CDR3 is 15 residues long. Here the CDR3 DNA reads TGTGCCATCTCTAGGTTGACAGGGGGCGTGGAGACCCAGTACTTC. It encodes CAISRLTGGVETQYF.

This clonotype was seen many times. The chain recombines TRBV20-1 with TRBJ2-1; D ambiguous. This CDR3 contains 15 residues. V lost 3 bases to trimming and J lost 0 bases, with 12 bases between them. CDR1 DFQATT and CDR2 SNEGSKA come from the germline V gene (reference sequence). CDR3 protein: CSARVVQSSYNEQFF. The CDR3, as DNA: TGCAGTGCTAGGGTGGTTCAGAGCTCCTACAATGAGCAGTTCTTC.

Many counts were recorded for this clonotype. This sequence joins TRBV6-5 and TRBJ1-1; weak D call: TRBD1 (5 bases). Germline V gene data show CDR1 as MNHEY and CDR2 as SVGAGI. The CDR3 loop spans 15 amino acids. The V gene lost 0 bases and the J gene lost 4 bases, with 12 bases spanning the gap. The CDR3 sequence: CASSYSGSGGTEAFF. The CDR3 DNA reads as TGTGCCAGCAGTTACTCAGGTTCCGGGGGCACTGAAGCTTTCTTT.

This clonotype was seen ten or more times. The V gene is TRBV20-1, the J gene TRBJ2-5; TRBD1 agrees at 8 bases. Germline loops: CDR1 DFQATT, CDR2 SNEGSKA (reference sequence). This CDR3 is 14 amino acids long. Losses at the gene ends were 6 bases for V and 4 bases for J; bases not matched to a gene: 10. CDR3 amino acids: CSADPGTGIETQYF. The CDR3 coding sequence is TGCAGTGCCGACCCAGGGACAGGTATAGAGACCCAGTACTTC.

V is TRBV14 and J is TRBJ2-1, with a possible D match to TRBD2 (5 bases). CDR3 length equals 14 residues. V dropped 3 bases and J dropped 4 bases, with 10 bases sitting between them. The germline V gene encodes CDR1 SGHDN and CDR2 FVKESK. In DNA, the CDR3 is TGTGCCAGCAGCCACCCCGGGGTATACAATGAGCAGTTCTTC. This gives the protein CASSHPGVYNEQFF.

This clonotype was seen a handful of times. V gene TRBV6-2 or TRBV6-3 combines with J gene TRBJ2-5; D is perhaps TRBD2 (7 bases). The V gene's germline CDR1 is MNHEY and CDR2 SVGEGT. The CDR3 is made up of 17 amino acids. Between the trimmed V and J ends, which lost 0 bases and 7 bases, there was a span of 21 bases. The CDR3 loop is CASSYSTGTTGGATQYF. The CDR3 coding sequence is TGTGCCAGCAGTTACTCTACCGGGACAACGGGGGGAGCGACCCAGTACTTC.

V gene TRBV19 combines with J gene TRBJ1-5; 8 nucleotides align to TRBD1. The CDR3 totals 16 residues. Germline assignment: CDR1 LNHDA and CDR2 SQIVND (reference sequence). The ends lost 3 bases at V and 2 bases at J; junction bases unmatched: 6. CDR3 in amino acids: CASSMGTGIRNQPQHF. The CDR3 DNA is TGTGCCAGTAGTATGGGGACAGGAATACGCAATCAGCCCCAGCATTTT. The variable domain in full, completed from reference TRBV19 and TRBJ1-5, reads DGGITQSPKYLFRKEGQNVTLSCEQNLNHDAMYWYRQDPGQGLRLIYYSQIVNDFQKGDIAEGYSVSREKKESFPLTVTSAQKNPTAFYLCASSMGTGIRNQPQHFGDGTRLSIL.